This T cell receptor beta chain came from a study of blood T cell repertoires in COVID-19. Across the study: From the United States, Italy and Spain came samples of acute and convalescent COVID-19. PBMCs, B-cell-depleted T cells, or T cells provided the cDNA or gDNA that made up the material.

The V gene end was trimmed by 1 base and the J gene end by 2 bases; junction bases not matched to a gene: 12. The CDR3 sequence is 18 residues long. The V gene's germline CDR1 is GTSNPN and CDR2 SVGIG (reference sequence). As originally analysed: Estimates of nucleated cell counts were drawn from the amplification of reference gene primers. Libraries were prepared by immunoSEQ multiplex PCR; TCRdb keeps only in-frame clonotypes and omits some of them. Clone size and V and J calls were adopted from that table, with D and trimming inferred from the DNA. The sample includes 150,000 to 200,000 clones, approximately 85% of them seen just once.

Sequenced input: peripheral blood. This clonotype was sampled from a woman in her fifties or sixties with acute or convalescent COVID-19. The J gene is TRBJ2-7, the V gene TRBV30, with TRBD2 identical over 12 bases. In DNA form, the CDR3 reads TGTGCCTGGAGTGCGGGAGGCTTCGGGACTAGCGGGCCCTACGAGCAGTACTTC. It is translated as CAWSAGGFGTSGPYEQYF.